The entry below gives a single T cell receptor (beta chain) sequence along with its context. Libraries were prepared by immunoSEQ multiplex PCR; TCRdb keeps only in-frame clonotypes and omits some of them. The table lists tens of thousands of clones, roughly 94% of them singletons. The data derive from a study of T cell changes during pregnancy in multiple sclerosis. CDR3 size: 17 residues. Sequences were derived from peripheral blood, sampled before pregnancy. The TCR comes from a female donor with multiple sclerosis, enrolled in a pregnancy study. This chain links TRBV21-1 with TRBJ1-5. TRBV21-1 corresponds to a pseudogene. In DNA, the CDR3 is TGTGCCAGCAGCAAATCGGCCAGGGAGGTAGGAAATCAGCCCCAGCATTTT. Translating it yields CASSKSAREVGNQPQHF.